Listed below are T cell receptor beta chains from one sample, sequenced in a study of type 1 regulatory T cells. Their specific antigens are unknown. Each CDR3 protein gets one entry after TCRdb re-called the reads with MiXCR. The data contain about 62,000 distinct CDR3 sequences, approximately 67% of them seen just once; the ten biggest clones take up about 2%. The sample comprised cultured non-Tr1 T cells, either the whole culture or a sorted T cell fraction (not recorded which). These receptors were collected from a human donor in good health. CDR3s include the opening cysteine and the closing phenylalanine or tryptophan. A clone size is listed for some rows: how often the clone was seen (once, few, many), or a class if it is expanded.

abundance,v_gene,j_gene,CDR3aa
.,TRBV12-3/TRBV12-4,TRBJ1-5,CASSLTGWSNQPQHF
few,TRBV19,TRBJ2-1,CASSHNEQFF
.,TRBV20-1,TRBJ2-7,CSAGGGTVSYEQYF
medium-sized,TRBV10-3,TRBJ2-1,CAISDRTGDNEQFF
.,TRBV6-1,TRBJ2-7,CASREVAATYELYF
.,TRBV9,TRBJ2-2,CASSPWRQLDTGELFF
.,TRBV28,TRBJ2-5,CASSTLAGRPDVGETQYF
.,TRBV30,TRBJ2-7,CAWSYTGGAPSEQYF
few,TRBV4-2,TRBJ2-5,CASSQELAGGRAVETQYF
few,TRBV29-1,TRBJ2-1,CSVGPGSYNEQFF
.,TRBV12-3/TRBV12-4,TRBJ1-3,CANPRGSGNTIYF
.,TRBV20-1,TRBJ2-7,CSATPGTGSYEQYF
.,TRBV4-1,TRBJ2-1,CASSQLLVNEQFF
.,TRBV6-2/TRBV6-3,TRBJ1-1,CASRKGGIGVTEAFF
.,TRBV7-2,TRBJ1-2,CASSVEPTNYGYTF
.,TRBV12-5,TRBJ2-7,CASGVPGQGNEQYF
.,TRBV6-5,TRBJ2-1,CASRTGDNEQFF
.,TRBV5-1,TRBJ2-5,CASSPTKGGETQYF
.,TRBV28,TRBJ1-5,CASSLGPSNQPQHF
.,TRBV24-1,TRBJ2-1,CATGFSYNEQFF
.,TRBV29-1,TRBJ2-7,CSAGLGGGPYEQYF
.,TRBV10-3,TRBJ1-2,CAISEVRGPYGYTF
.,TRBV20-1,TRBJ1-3,CSARDPQRGGNTIYF
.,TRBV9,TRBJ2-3,CASSVESEPHTQYF
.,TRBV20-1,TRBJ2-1,CSARPFSGNSYNEQFF
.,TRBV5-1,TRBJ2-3,CASSPLAGNTDTQYF
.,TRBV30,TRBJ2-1,CASSTGLADEQFF
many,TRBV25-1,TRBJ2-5,CASRTGSVKTQYF
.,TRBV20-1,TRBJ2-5,CSAPGAVEETQYF
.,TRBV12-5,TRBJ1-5,CATGDSLNQPQHF
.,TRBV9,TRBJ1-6,CASSVSGQGGSPLHF
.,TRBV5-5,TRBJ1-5,CASSFGTVNQPQHF
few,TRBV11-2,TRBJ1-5,CASSLYSNQPQHF
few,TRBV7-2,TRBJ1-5,CASSPSNQPQHF
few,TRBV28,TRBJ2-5,CASSHHSGWETQYF
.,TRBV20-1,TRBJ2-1,CSATSGRANEQFF
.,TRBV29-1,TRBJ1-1,CSVERAMNTEAFF
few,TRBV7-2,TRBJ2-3,CASSTRTGAAQYF
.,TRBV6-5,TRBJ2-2,CASRPPSGSPNTGELFF
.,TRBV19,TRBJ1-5,CASSIREDQPQHF
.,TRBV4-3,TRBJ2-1,CASSLGGANSYNEQFF
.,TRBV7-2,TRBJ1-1,CASSLGAGEAFF
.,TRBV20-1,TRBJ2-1,CSARGLAGELGEQFF
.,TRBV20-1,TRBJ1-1,CSARLQGVGEAFF
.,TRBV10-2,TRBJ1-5,CASKKTGGNQPQHF